The source of this TCR beta chain is a study of CD8+ T cells in alopecia areata. Isolated RNA was reverse transcribed into cDNA used as the sequencing template. The repertoire was sequenced with immunoSEQ multiplex PCR; TCRdb's copy has only in-frame clones and lacks some. The sample holds 150,000 to 200,000 clones; just over 65% are singletons and the top ten take roughly 10%. General study findings and limits: Patients shared TCRs less clearly than mice did, possibly owing to HLA.

V lost 3 bases and J lost 2, with 14 bases in between. The germline CDR1 and CDR2 sequences are SNHLY and FYNNEI. The CDR3 length is 15 residues. This clone turned up a few times. The antigen is undetermined. This clonotype originated in a human donor with alopecia areata. The sample here was CD8+ T cells sorted from blood, taken at week 0. The chain recombines TRBV2 with TRBJ2-7, with a tentative D call TRBD1 (6 bases). The CDR3 nucleotides are TGTGCCAGCAGTGATCTGGGGGCCTGGACCTACGAGCAGTACTTC. Amino acid sequence: CASSDLGAWTYEQYF.